These 22 T cell receptor beta chains came from one sample sequenced in a study of blood T cell repertoires in COVID-19 (dated by TCRdb to 2020 to 2022). The library was generated by the immunoSEQ multiplex PCR assay. TCRdb's version of the immuneACCESS table is confined to in-frame rearrangements and falls short of the full clone set. An unresolved V gene accounts for under half of the shortfall where checked; the remainder is of unknown origin. Counted in this sample were under 250,000 clones; approximately 84% of them appeared once. Of the sample, 7.9% is held by the ten largest clones. The sequenced material came from peripheral blood. The source of these receptors is a woman aged 80 or over with acute or convalescent COVID-19.

The J gene is TRBJ2-5, the V gene TRBV10-3, with 11 bases lining up with TRBD1. Germline CDR1 is ENHRY and CDR2 is SYGVKD. After removal of 5 bases from V and 4 bases from J, the junction contained 6 bases not matched to a gene. The CDR3 contains 15 residues. The CDR3 coding sequence is TGTGCCATCAGTCAGGACAGGGGGCTCGTAGAGACCCAGTACTTC. Translated: CAISQDRGLVETQYF.

The J gene is TRBJ2-4, the V gene TRBV3-1 (or the pseudogene TRBV3-2); the match to TRBD2 covers 9 bases. The trim removed 4 bases at V and 1 base at J, leaving 8 bases unmatched. CDR1 LGHDT and CDR2 YNNKEL come from the germline V gene (reference sequence). CDR3 size: 17 residues. The DNA for the CDR3 is TGTGCCAGCAGCCCGCCAGGGGCGGGAGGGGCCAAAAACATTCAGTACTTC. Its protein is CASSPPGAGGAKNIQYF.

The chain employs TRBV6-5 and TRBJ1-2; 12 nucleotides line up with TRBD1. Germline V gives CDR1 MNHEY, CDR2 SVGAGI. The ends lost 6 bases at V and 5 bases at J; junction bases unmatched: 4. The CDR3 consists of 14 residues. For the CDR3, the DNA is TGTGCCAGCAGGGGACAGGGGGCAAGTTATGGCTACACCTTC. Its protein is CASRGQGASYGYTF.

This clone occurred many times. The V and J genes are TRBV11-2 and TRBJ2-7, with a weak D call TRBD2 (6 bases). This CDR3 comprises 16 residues. Germline CDR1 SGHAT, CDR2 FQNNGV. Trimming pared 5 bases from V and 2 bases from J, leaving 19 bases between. CDR3 bases: TGTGCCAGCAGCCGCTATAGCGGAAGACCCCCCTACGAGCAGTACTTC. This translates into CASSRYSGRPPYEQYF.

The rearrangement uses TRBV15 and TRBJ2-2; TRBD1 aligns across 10 bases. J was trimmed by 4 bases and V by 5 bases; bases with no gene match: 4. Germline V gene lookup returns CDR1 LNHNV and CDR2 YYDKDF (reference sequence). CDR3 size: 15 residues. Here the CDR3 reads CATSPRTGGTGELFF. The CDR3 region has the DNA TGTGCCACCAGCCCCAGGACAGGGGGCACCGGGGAGCTGTTTTTT. The complete variable domain, with remaining parts taken from reference TRBV15 and TRBJ2-2, reads DAMVIQNPRYQVTQFGKPVTLSCSQTLNHNVMYWYQQKSSQAPKLLFHYYDKDFNNEADTPDNFQSRRPNTSFCFLDIRSPGLGDTAMYLCATSPRTGGTGELFFGEGSRLTVL.

The chain carries TRBV6-5 and TRBJ1-4; D gene ambiguous. From germline, CDR1 is MNHEY and CDR2 SVGAGI. Trimming left V 2 bases short and J 0 bases short, with 7 bases between. The CDR3 totals 15 residues. The CDR3 loop reads CASSYRRPTNEKLFF. The CDR3 coding sequence is TGTGCCAGCAGTTACCGGCGGCCAACTAATGAAAAACTGTTTTTT.

This clone has more than one count but fewer than ten. The chain links TRBV12-5 to TRBJ1-3; D remains unclear. V lost 1 base to trimming and J lost 0 bases, with 13 bases between them. Germline lookup yields CDR1 LGHNT and CDR2 FRNRAP. CDR3 length equals 17 residues. This CDR3 is CASGLGTSGASGNTIYF. The CDR3 DNA sequence: TGTGCTAGTGGTTTGGGTACCTCAGGTGCCTCTGGAAACACCATATATTTT.

This clone showed up just once. The J gene is TRBJ2-2, the V gene TRBV10-3; D is possibly TRBD2 (5 bases). Germline CDR1 is ENHRY and CDR2 is SYGVKD. This CDR3 comprises 15 residues. V was trimmed by 2 bases and J by 7 bases, leaving 14 bases between them. The CDR3 sequence: CAISEPRAPRGELFF. The CDR3 DNA sequence: TGTGCCATCAGTGAGCCGAGGGCACCGCGCGGGGAGCTGTTTTTT.

V gene TRBV4-1 combines with J gene TRBJ2-7, with TRBD1 as a possible D gene (5 bases). V was clipped by 3 bases and J by 2 bases, with 11 bases between them. Germline CDR1 is MGHRA and CDR2 is YSYEKL. The length of the CDR3 is 14 residues. CDR3 region: CASSQAGNTYEQYF. The CDR3 nucleotides read TGCGCCAGCAGCCAGGCAGGGAATACCTACGAGCAGTACTTC.

The chain couples TRBV18 to TRBJ2-2, with TRBD1 matching 9 bases. CDR1 and CDR2 (germline): KGHSH, LQKENI. This CDR3 has 16 residues. V gave up 4 bases and J gave up 0 bases; unmatched junction bases: 3. The CDR3 protein is CASSLGTGPNTGELFF. The CDR3 bases are TGTGCCAGCTCACTGGGGACAGGGCCGAACACCGGGGAGCTGTTTTTT.

The V and J genes are TRBV6-5 and TRBJ2-1, with TRBD1 matching 7 bases. V lost 7 bases to trimming and J lost 9 bases; unmatched junction nucleotides: 9. The CDR3 runs 13 residues. Germline loops: CDR1 MNHEY, CDR2 SVGAGI. The CDR3 sequence: CASNRGLFGEQFF. CDR3 DNA sequence: TGTGCCAGCAATAGGGGGCTATTCGGTGAGCAGTTCTTC.

This sequence joins TRBV25-1 and TRBJ2-5; possible D gene TRBD1, 6 bases. Germline V gene data show CDR1 as MGHDK and CDR2 as SYGVNS. This CDR3 has 13 residues. Trimming shortened V by 6 bases and J by 5 bases, and 13 bases separated the two germline ends. The CDR3 DNA sequence: TGTGCCAGCAGCAGACCAGGGGTTGAGACCCAGTACTTC. This codes for CASSRPGVETQYF.

The chain joins TRBV10-3 to TRBJ2-3, with TRBD2 identical over 10 bases. Looked up from germline, CDR1 is ENHRY and CDR2 is SYGVKD. The CDR3 has 15 residues. Trimming took 9 bases from V and 2 from J; bases not matched to a gene: 8. CDR3 nucleotide sequence: TGTGCCATAACTAGCGGGGCTGCAATCACAGATACGCAGTATTTT. Translating it yields CAITSGAAITDTQYF.

The genes are TRBV5-5 and TRBJ1-2, with TRBD1 matching 8 bases. The V segment lost 1 base and the J segment 2 bases; nucleotides outside the gene matches: 1. The CDR3 consists of 14 residues. Germline CDR1 reads SGHKS; CDR2 reads YYEKEE (reference sequence). CDR3 amino acids: CASSLQGANYGYTF. CDR3 DNA: TGTGCCAGCAGCTTGCAGGGGGCGAACTATGGCTACACCTTC.

The rearrangement joins TRBV28 to TRBJ1-2, with D possibly matching TRBD1 (5 bases). The CDR3 sequence is 12 residues long. V was shortened by 5 bases and J by 5 bases, with 9 bases between the two germline ends. Germline CDR1 reads MDHEN; CDR2 reads SYDVKM. CDR3 sequence (DNA): TGTGCCAGCAGTGGGGGAGGGTATGGCTACACCTTC. Translating gives CASSGGGYGYTF.

The CDR3 coding sequence is TGTGCCAGCAGTGAAGGGACAGGGCGTTCACCCCTCCACTTT. The encoded protein is CASSEGTGRSPLHF. The V gene is TRBV6-4, the J gene TRBJ1-6; 9 bases are a match to TRBD1. The CDR3 totals 14 residues. Trimming took 3 bases from V and 9 from J; bases not matched to a gene: 3. Germline V lookup: CDR1 MRHNA, CDR2 SNTAGT.

This chain uses TRBV12-3 or TRBV12-4 with TRBJ2-5; 8 nucleotides line up with TRBD2. J lost 5 bases, V lost 3 bases, and 2 bases had no gene match. There are 13 residues in the CDR3. As DNA, the CDR3 is TGTGCCAGCAGTTTTTCGGGGGGGGAGACCCAGTACTTC. Translating it yields CASSFSGGETQYF.

The V call is TRBV7-2, the J call TRBJ2-2; 8 bases map to TRBD2. With 4 bases clipped from V and 6 bases from J, the junction kept 10 bases outside the gene matches. Germline CDR1 SGHTA, CDR2 FQGNSA. The CDR3 is 16 residues long. In nucleotides, the CDR3 is TGTGCCAGCAGCTATAGAGCGGGAGCGAGGGCCGGGGAGCTGTTTTTT. Residues: CASSYRAGARAGELFF.

V usage is TRBV7-8 and J usage is TRBJ2-7; D call uncertain. The CDR3 runs 13 residues. Trimming removed 0 bases at V and 8 bases at J, with 11 bases between. The germline V gene encodes CDR1 SGHVS and CDR2 FQNEAQ. In DNA form, the CDR3 reads TGTGCCAGCAGCTTAGCGGCGGCAAATCAGCAGTACTTC. Translating it yields CASSLAAANQQYF. The full variable domain, its missing parts supplied by reference TRBV7-8 and TRBJ2-7, is GAGVSQSPRYKVAKRGQDVALRCDPISGHVSLFWYQQALGQGPEFLTYFQNEAQLDKSGLPSDRFFAERPEGSVSTLKIQRTQQEDSAVYLCASSLAAANQQYFGPGTRLTVT.

This chain joins TRBV5-8 and TRBJ2-7, with 10 bases that match TRBD1. The V segment lost 0 bases and the J segment 1 base; nucleotides outside the gene matches: 10. The CDR3 consists of 18 residues. Looked up from germline, CDR1 is SGHTS and CDR2 is YDEGEE. As DNA, the CDR3 is TGTGCCAGCAGCTTGGTCGGGACAGGGGCGCTTAGTTCCTACGAGCAGTACTTC. It codes for CASSLVGTGALSSYEQYF.

This clone is labeled as medium-sized. The chain carries TRBV19 and TRBJ1-3; no clear D gene. The CDR3 length is 14 residues. Trimming left V 10 bases short and J 0 bases short, with 13 bases between. The germline V gene has CDR1 LNHDA and CDR2 SQIVND (reference sequence). The CDR3 is CATTGEISGNTIYF. The DNA of the CDR3 is TGTGCCACCACGGGAGAGATCTCTGGAAACACCATATATTTT.

V gene TRBV10-3 combines with J gene TRBJ2-1; 12 bases fit TRBD2. The CDR3 runs 15 residues. Per the germline V gene, CDR1 is ENHRY and CDR2 is SYGVKD. J lost 4 bases, V lost 7 bases, and 5 bases had no gene match. CDR3 loop: CAIKSGTSGYNEQFF. The CDR3 coding sequence is TGTGCCATCAAATCCGGGACTAGCGGGTACAATGAGCAGTTCTTC.